This TCR beta chain was found in a study of regulatory T cells in long-lasting Graves disease. Overall study findings and caveats: Persistent Graves' patients possessed reduced TCR diversity relative to recently diagnosed ones.

Time point specified: newly diagnosed GD, antithyroid drugs for less than 3 months. From RNA extracted from PBMCs, the TCR library was made. Diagnosis followed American Thyroid Association guidelines for Graves' disease. Building the TCR beta libraries relied on iRepertoire HTBI primers, and CDR3 regions underwent Arm-PCR. TCRdb reanalysed the multiplex PCR reads using MiXCR and keeps one entry per CDR3 protein. The sample includes fewer than 350,000 distinct CDR3 sequences, 18% of them seen just once. In this sample, this clonotype turned up a few times. Its antigen is not identified. Trimming removed 9 bases from V and 4 bases from J; junction bases left unmatched: 6. Germline V gives CDR1 SGHDT, CDR2 YYEEEE. CDR3 length equals 14 residues.

The sample in question was peripheral blood mononuclear cells (PBMCs), obtained at new diagnosis, from a patient treated with antithyroid drugs. The TCR originated in a female donor with Graves disease. The genes are TRBV5-6 and TRBJ2-1; 11 nucleotides line up with TRBD2. This CDR3 is CATELAGVYNEQFF. The CDR3 DNA follows: TGTGCCACCGAACTAGCGGGAGTTTACAATGAGCAGTTCTTC. Together with reference TRBV5-6 and TRBJ2-1, the CDR3 gives the full variable domain: DAGVTQSPTHLIKTRGQQVTLRCSPKSGHDTVSWYQQALGQGPQFIFQYYEEEERQRGNFPDRFSGHQFPNYSSELNVNALLLGDSALYLCATELAGVYNEQFFGPGTRLTVL.